The T cell receptor beta chain described here comes from a study of Graves' ophthalmopathy and Graves' hyperthyroidism. In germline, CDR1 is KGHDR, CDR2 SFDVKD. CDR3 size: 13 residues. Trimming cost V 7 bases and J 0 bases, with 8 bases left between them. In its sample, this clonotype was seen many times. Its antigen is currently unknown. The authors amplified TCR beta CDR3 regions from RNA transcripts. Second-round multiplex PCR came after first-round RT-PCR with HTBI primers. TCRdb ran MiXCR on the multiplex PCR reads and lists one entry per CDR3 protein. The sample carries roughly 300,000 distinct CDR3 sequences, roughly a sixth recorded once. Study-level points and caveats: Forecasting of ophthalmopathy progression by the model achieved less than 71% sensitivity and 72% to 85% specificity.

The source material was peripheral blood. This sequence was found in an adult man with Graves' ophthalmopathy. The chain links TRBV24-1 to TRBJ1-1; D unclear. This chain's CDR3 is CATRARMNTEAFF. The CDR3 coding sequence is TGTGCCACCAGGGCCAGGATGAACACTGAAGCTTTCTTT.